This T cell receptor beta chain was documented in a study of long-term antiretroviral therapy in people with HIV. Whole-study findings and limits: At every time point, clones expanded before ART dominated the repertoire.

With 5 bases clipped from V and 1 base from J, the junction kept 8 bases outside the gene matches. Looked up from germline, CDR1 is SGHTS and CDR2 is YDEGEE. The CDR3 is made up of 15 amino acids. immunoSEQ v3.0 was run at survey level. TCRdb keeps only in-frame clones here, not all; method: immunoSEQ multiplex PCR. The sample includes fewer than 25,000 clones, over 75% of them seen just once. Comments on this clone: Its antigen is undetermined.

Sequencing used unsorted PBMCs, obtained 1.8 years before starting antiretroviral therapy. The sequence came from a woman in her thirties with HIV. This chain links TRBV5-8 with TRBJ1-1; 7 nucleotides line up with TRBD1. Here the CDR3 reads CASRYTGTANTEAFF. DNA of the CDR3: TGTGCCAGCAGATACACCGGGACAGCGAACACTGAAGCTTTCTTT.